The following is a T cell receptor (beta chain) sequence with its context. The CDR3 runs 14 residues. The V end lost 3 bases, the J end lost 6 bases, and 12 bases lay between the germline ends. Per the germline V gene, CDR1 is KGHSH and CDR2 is LQKENI. The sample is drawn from a study of T cell responses to AZD1222 COVID-19 vaccine. This table comes from immunoSEQ multiplex PCR, and its TCRdb copy is limited to in-frame clones, with some not included. The top ten clones hold around 1.6% of a sample with roughly 150,000 clones, 80% to 95% of them seen once. The rearrangement joins TRBV18 to TRBJ2-1; a weak D match, TRBD2 (5 bases). This specimen consisted of peripheral blood, obtained on day 0 of AZD1222 vaccination. This TCR derives from an adult in good health. The DNA for the CDR3 is TGTGCCAGCTCACCTTCGGCGGGTCCCAATGAGCAGTTCTTC. Its protein is CASSPSAGPNEQFF.